What follows are 15 T cell receptor beta chains derived from one specimen sequenced in a study of blood T cell repertoires in COVID-19. The table came from immunoSEQ multiplex PCR; TCRdb's copy has only in-frame clones and leaves some out. The table includes under 80,000 clones, roughly 82% detected once. Sequencing was carried out using peripheral blood. All receptors come from a man over 45 with acute or convalescent COVID-19.

This clone was counted only a few times. This sequence joins TRBV5-1 and TRBJ1-5; 10 bases align to TRBD1. Germline assignment: CDR1 SGHRS and CDR2 YFSETQ. V gave up 3 bases and J gave up 5 bases; unmatched junction bases: 5. This CDR3 is 15 amino acids long. Written as DNA, the CDR3 is TGCGCCAGCAGCTCGGGACAGGGGTACGATCAGCCCCAGCATTTT. Protein: CASSSGQGYDQPQHF.

The chain combines TRBV19 with TRBJ1-4; the D gene is possibly TRBD1 (5 bases). Germline values: CDR1 LNHDA, CDR2 SQIVND (reference sequence). The V end was cut by 1 base, the J end by 7 bases, with 13 bases between. There are 15 residues in the CDR3. CDR3 nucleotides: TGTGCCAGTAGTATAGGAAACCAGGGCGGTGAAAAACTGTTTTTT. This translates into CASSIGNQGGEKLFF.

The chain employs TRBV7-9 and TRBJ2-3, with 9 bases that match TRBD2. V lost 7 bases to trimming and J lost 3 bases; unmatched junction nucleotides: 5. The CDR3 spans 14 residues. Germline V gene data show CDR1 as SEHNR and CDR2 as FQNEAQ (reference sequence). The CDR3 coding sequence is TGTGCCAGCATGCCGACTAGCGGTACAGATACGCAGTATTTT. Translated: CASMPTSGTDTQYF.

The chain joins TRBV19 to TRBJ1-1, with TRBD1 identical over 9 bases. From germline, CDR1 is LNHDA and CDR2 SQIVND (reference sequence). The CDR3 spans 15 residues. J was trimmed by 3 bases and V by 8 bases; bases with no gene match: 10. The CDR3 spells CASCEGTGSYTEAFF. CDR3 DNA sequence: TGTGCCAGTTGCGAGGGGACAGGGTCGTACACTGAAGCTTTCTTT.

This clone came up once. The chain joins TRBV5-4 to TRBJ1-5; D is uncertain. Trimming took 4 bases from V and 0 from J, leaving 14 bases between them. CDR3 length equals 16 residues. The germline V gene encodes CDR1 SGHNT and CDR2 YYREEE (reference sequence). The CDR3 bases are TGTGCCAGCAGCGCTGGCGGATCTTATAGCAATCAGCCCCAGCATTTT. The encoded protein is CASSAGGSYSNQPQHF.

The rearrangement joins TRBV5-6 to TRBJ2-3, with 9 bases lining up with TRBD1. Germline V gene data show CDR1 as SGHDT and CDR2 as YYEEEE. The CDR3 contains 15 residues. After removal of 4 bases from V and 1 base from J, the junction contained 4 bases not matched to a gene. The CDR3 DNA follows: TGTGCCAGCAGCCCGGGGACAGGGCGCACAGATACGCAGTATTTT. Translation gives CASSPGTGRTDTQYF.

The chain combines TRBV5-5 with TRBJ1-3, with 9 bases matching TRBD1. V was clipped by 3 bases and J by 3 bases; unmatched bases: 7. The CDR3 extends over 16 amino acids. Germline-derived CDR1 and CDR2 are SGHKS and YYEKEE (reference sequence). The chain's CDR3 is CASSSTGGGFGNTIYF. The DNA of the CDR3 is TGTGCCAGCAGCTCAACAGGGGGCGGCTTTGGAAACACCATATATTTT.

J is TRBJ1-4 and V is TRBV19; TRBD1 matches at 9 bases. The CDR3 is 17 amino acids. Germline CDR1 LNHDA, CDR2 SQIVND (reference sequence). V was pared by 0 bases and J by 7 bases, with 9 bases of the junction left unmatched. The CDR3 sequence: CASSIDRTGVYGEKLFF. DNA for the CDR3: TGTGCCAGTAGTATAGATCGGACAGGGGTTTATGGTGAAAAACTGTTTTTT. Combining the CDR3 with reference TRBV19 and TRBJ1-4 gives the whole variable domain DGGITQSPKYLFRKEGQNVTLSCEQNLNHDAMYWYRQDPGQGLRLIYYSQIVNDFQKGDIAEGYSVSREKKESFPLTVTSAQKNPTAFYLCASSIDRTGVYGEKLFFGSGTQLSVL.

The chain employs TRBV5-8 and TRBJ1-1; 7 nucleotides match TRBD1. From germline, CDR1 is SGHTS and CDR2 YDEGEE. V lost 2 bases, J lost 3 bases, and 7 bases stayed unmatched. This CDR3 has 15 amino acids. The CDR3 DNA reads TGTGCCAGCAGCTTTGAGGGGGCGGGACACACTGAAGCTTTCTTT. Its protein is CASSFEGAGHTEAFF.

The V and J genes are TRBV19 and TRBJ1-5; perhaps TRBD1 as D (5 bases). The germline CDR1 and CDR2 sequences are LNHDA and SQIVND (reference sequence). The CDR3 has 15 amino acids. Trimming took 6 bases from V and 6 from J, leaving 18 bases between them. The CDR3 is CASSQGLPEGQPQHF. CDR3 coding DNA: TGTGCCAGTAGCCAGGGACTCCCGGAGGGTCAGCCCCAGCATTTT.

In DNA form, the CDR3 reads TGTGCCAGCTTGGGGAGGACAGGAGCCACCTACGAGCAGTACTTC. Its translation is CASLGRTGATYEQYF. This chain joins TRBV19 and TRBJ2-7, with TRBD1 as a possible D gene (7 bases). V lost 9 bases and J 2 bases, leaving 20 bases between the germline ends. The germline V gene has CDR1 LNHDA and CDR2 SQIVND (reference sequence). The CDR3 consists of 15 residues. The variable domain in full, with the rest retrieved from reference TRBV19 and TRBJ2-7, is DGGITQSPKYLFRKEGQNVTLSCEQNLNHDAMYWYRQDPGQGLRLIYYSQIVNDFQKGDIAEGYSVSREKKESFPLTVTSAQKNPTAFYLCASLGRTGATYEQYFGPGTRLTVT.

The chain is built from TRBV5-1 and TRBJ2-1; TRBD2 aligns across 7 bases. CDR1 is SGHRS, CDR2 YFSETQ, per germline. The CDR3 is 15 residues long. Losses at the gene ends were 0 bases for V and 8 bases for J; bases not matched to a gene: 8. Here the CDR3 reads CASSLEGTTWDEQFF. The CDR3, as DNA: TGCGCCAGCAGCTTGGAAGGGACTACTTGGGATGAGCAGTTCTTC.

The V gene is TRBV4-2, the J gene TRBJ1-4; D not certain. Germline CDR1 reads LGHNA; CDR2 reads YNFKEQ. CDR3 length: 14 residues. V lost 4 bases and J 8 bases, leaving 14 bases between the germline ends. The CDR3 nucleotides are TGTGCCAGCAGCCTACAATCCTCGGGGGAAAAACTGTTTTTT. Translation: CASSLQSSGEKLFF.

This sequence joins TRBV6-5 and TRBJ1-2; D may be TRBD1 (6 bases). V lost 2 bases and J 8 bases, leaving 18 bases between the germline ends. Looked up from germline, CDR1 is MNHEY and CDR2 is SVGAGI. The CDR3 has 15 residues. Here the CDR3 DNA reads TGTGCCAGCAGTTACCCCGGCCAGGGGATGAGGGGCTACACCTTC. It specifies CASSYPGQGMRGYTF.

V usage is TRBV18 and J usage is TRBJ1-5, with 9 positions matching TRBD1. This CDR3 region has 20 residues. The V segment lost 3 bases and the J segment 2 bases; nucleotides outside the gene matches: 17. Per germline, CDR1 KGHSH and CDR2 LQKENI. The CDR3 sequence: CASSPRRIILRDRGNQPQHF. CDR3 coding DNA: TGTGCCAGCTCACCTCGCCGTATCATTTTAAGGGACAGGGGCAATCAGCCCCAGCATTTT.